Listed below are T cell receptor beta chains from one sample, sequenced in a study of shared clonotypes between healthy human individuals. Clones were read by immunoSEQ multiplex PCR, and TCRdb kept only the in-frame ones, dropping some. The profile covers more than 2,000,000 clones, with around 94% appearing a single time and over 0.12% taken by the ten largest. The sequenced sample consisted of naive CD4+ T cells sorted from blood. The receptor source for this set is a man aged 18 to 29 in good health. CDR3s include the opening cysteine and the closing phenylalanine or tryptophan. D genes are given only for firm matches. Clone size is stated in some rows and not others, as once, few, many or a class when expanded.

v_call: TRBV5-6; d_call: TRBD1; j_call: TRBJ1-5; clone_size: NA; cdr3_length: 18; cdr3_aa: CASSLEGGQGNSNQPQHF; cdr3_nt: TGTGCCAGCAGCTTGGAGGGGGGACAGGGGAACAGCAATCAGCCCCAGCATTTT
v_call: TRBV5-6; d_call: NA; j_call: TRBJ2-3; clone_size: NA; cdr3_length: 13; cdr3_aa: CASSLVSTDTQYF; cdr3_nt: TGTGCCAGCAGCTTGGTCAGCACAGATACGCAGTATTTT
v_call: TRBV5-5; d_call: NA; j_call: TRBJ1-6; clone_size: few; cdr3_length: 14; cdr3_aa: CASSTGQHNSPLHF; cdr3_nt: TGTGCCAGCAGCACCGGACAGCATAATTCACCCCTCCACTTT
v_call: TRBV19; d_call: NA; j_call: TRBJ1-1; clone_size: NA; cdr3_length: 16; cdr3_aa: CASRATRGSLNTEAFF; cdr3_nt: TGTGCCAGTAGGGCTACCCGGGGATCTTTGAACACTGAAGCTTTCTTT
v_call: TRBV5-1; d_call: NA; j_call: TRBJ2-3; clone_size: NA; cdr3_length: 12; cdr3_aa: CASSPRGDTQYF; cdr3_nt: TGCGCCAGCAGCCCTAGGGGGGATACGCAGTATTTT
v_call: TRBV5-1; d_call: NA; j_call: TRBJ2-2; clone_size: once; cdr3_length: 15; cdr3_aa: CASSLDSGYTGELFF; cdr3_nt: TGCGCCAGCAGCTTGGATTCGGGGTACACCGGGGAGCTGTTTTTT
v_call: TRBV19; d_call: TRBD1; j_call: TRBJ1-5; clone_size: once; cdr3_length: 15; cdr3_aa: CASSMTGVNAQPQHF; cdr3_nt: TGTGCCAGTAGTATGACAGGGGTTAATGCTCAGCCCCAGCATTTT
v_call: TRBV18; d_call: NA; j_call: TRBJ1-3; clone_size: NA; cdr3_length: 15; cdr3_aa: CASSLLGVTGNTIYF; cdr3_nt: TGTGCCAGCTCACTCCTTGGGGTCACTGGAAACACCATATATTTT
v_call: TRBV5-1; d_call: TRBD2; j_call: TRBJ2-7; clone_size: NA; cdr3_length: 15; cdr3_aa: CASSFSLAGTYEQYF; cdr3_nt: TGCGCCAGCAGCTTTTCCCTAGCGGGGACCTACGAGCAGTACTTC
v_call: TRBV15; d_call: NA; j_call: TRBJ1-2; clone_size: NA; cdr3_length: 16; cdr3_aa: CATSRAGGAAVLGYTF; cdr3_nt: TGTGCCACCAGCAGAGCGGGGGGGGCCGCTGTACTTGGCTACACCTTC
v_call: TRBV6-6; d_call: TRBD2; j_call: TRBJ2-1; clone_size: NA; cdr3_length: 15; cdr3_aa: CASSLGAGGRGEQFF; cdr3_nt: TGTGCCAGCAGTTTAGGGGCGGGAGGGCGTGGTGAGCAGTTCTTC
v_call: TRBV7-8; d_call: TRBD1; j_call: TRBJ1-6; clone_size: few; cdr3_length: 14; cdr3_aa: CASSPTGVTSPLHF; cdr3_nt: TGTGCCAGCAGCCCAACAGGGGTTACTTCCCCCCTCCACTTT
v_call: TRBV11-3; d_call: TRBD2; j_call: TRBJ2-7; clone_size: NA; cdr3_length: 13; cdr3_aa: CASGPSGIGEQYF; cdr3_nt: TGTGCCAGCGGACCTAGCGGGATCGGCGAGCAGTACTTC
v_call: TRBV19; d_call: NA; j_call: TRBJ2-6; clone_size: NA; cdr3_length: 17; cdr3_aa: CASSIGQVFSGANVLTF; cdr3_nt: TGTGCCAGTAGTATAGGACAGGTGTTCTCTGGGGCCAACGTCCTGACTTTC
v_call: TRBV27; d_call: TRBD1; j_call: TRBJ2-5; clone_size: NA; cdr3_length: 16; cdr3_aa: CASRRQGSTRGETQYF; cdr3_nt: TGTGCCAGCAGGAGACAGGGATCTACCAGAGGAGAGACCCAGTACTTC
v_call: TRBV6-5; d_call: NA; j_call: TRBJ2-3; clone_size: NA; cdr3_length: 14; cdr3_aa: CASSYAGTTDTQYF; cdr3_nt: TGTGCCAGCAGTTACGCCGGGACCACAGATACGCAGTATTTT
v_call: TRBV6-1; d_call: TRBD1; j_call: TRBJ1-5; clone_size: NA; cdr3_length: 14; cdr3_aa: CASSEIGQGQPQHF; cdr3_nt: TGTGCCAGCAGTGAAATAGGACAGGGGCAGCCCCAGCATTTT
v_call: TRBV12-5; d_call: NA; j_call: TRBJ2-7; clone_size: NA; cdr3_length: 17; cdr3_aa: CASGLRMWDTRSYEQYF; cdr3_nt: TGTGCTAGTGGTTTGAGAATGTGGGACACTCGTTCCTACGAGCAGTACTTC
v_call: TRBV18; d_call: TRBD2; j_call: TRBJ2-3; clone_size: once; cdr3_length: 16; cdr3_aa: CASSPGSGGSTDTQYF; cdr3_nt: TGTGCCAGCTCACCGGGCAGCGGGGGTAGCACAGATACGCAGTATTTT
v_call: TRBV7-9; d_call: TRBD1; j_call: TRBJ2-5; clone_size: NA; cdr3_length: 15; cdr3_aa: CASSGDRAGEETQYF; cdr3_nt: TGTGCCAGCAGCGGAGACAGGGCTGGGGAGGAGACCCAGTACTTC
v_call: TRBV5-1; d_call: TRBD2; j_call: TRBJ2-4; clone_size: NA; cdr3_length: 17; cdr3_aa: CASSFISGRAGKNIQYF; cdr3_nt: TGCGCCAGCAGCTTTATTAGCGGGAGGGCCGGGAAAAACATTCAGTACTTC
v_call: TRBV18; d_call: TRBD2; j_call: TRBJ2-3; clone_size: NA; cdr3_length: 16; cdr3_aa: CASSTAGLAGGQTQYF; cdr3_nt: TGTGCCAGCTCAACCGCGGGACTAGCGGGGGGGCAGACGCAGTATTTT
v_call: TRBV19; d_call: NA; j_call: TRBJ1-5; clone_size: NA; cdr3_length: 16; cdr3_aa: CASSTILKDSNQPQHF; cdr3_nt: TGTGCCAGTAGTACCATCTTAAAGGATAGCAATCAGCCCCAGCATTTT
v_call: TRBV7-9; d_call: NA; j_call: TRBJ2-7; clone_size: NA; cdr3_length: 15; cdr3_aa: CASSPGLTLPYEQYF; cdr3_nt: TGTGCCAGCAGTCCGGGACTCACCCTCCCCTACGAGCAGTACTTC
v_call: TRBV7-9; d_call: NA; j_call: TRBJ2-1; clone_size: NA; cdr3_length: 15; cdr3_aa: CASSPPGFQGPEQFF; cdr3_nt: TGTGCCAGCAGCCCCCCGGGGTTCCAAGGTCCTGAGCAGTTCTTC
v_call: TRBV30; d_call: NA; j_call: TRBJ2-7; clone_size: NA; cdr3_length: 12; cdr3_aa: CAWADSTYEQYF; cdr3_nt: TGTGCCTGGGCTGACAGTACCTACGAGCAGTACTTC
v_call: TRBV7-2; d_call: NA; j_call: TRBJ1-3; clone_size: NA; cdr3_length: 16; cdr3_aa: CASSLAQREIGNTIYF; cdr3_nt: TGTGCCAGCAGCTTAGCACAGAGAGAGATTGGAAACACCATATATTTT
v_call: TRBV4-1; d_call: NA; j_call: TRBJ2-7; clone_size: NA; cdr3_length: 15; cdr3_aa: CASSRNNAVSYEQYF; cdr3_nt: TGCGCCAGCAGCCGAAATAACGCGGTCTCCTACGAGCAGTACTTC
v_call: TRBV7-2; d_call: TRBD1; j_call: TRBJ1-5; clone_size: once; cdr3_length: 15; cdr3_aa: CASSLGDRGNQPQHF; cdr3_nt: TGTGCCAGCAGCTTAGGAGACAGGGGCAATCAGCCCCAGCATTTT
v_call: TRBV5-4; d_call: TRBD1; j_call: TRBJ1-6; clone_size: NA; cdr3_length: 14; cdr3_aa: CASSLDRVNSPLHF; cdr3_nt: TGTGCCAGCAGCCTGGACAGGGTTAATTCACCCCTCCACTTT
v_call: TRBV5-1; d_call: NA; j_call: TRBJ2-2; clone_size: NA; cdr3_length: 15; cdr3_aa: CASSLVVGNTGELFF; cdr3_nt: TGCGCCAGCAGCTTGGTGGTTGGGAACACCGGGGAGCTGTTTTTT
v_call: TRBV2; d_call: NA; j_call: TRBJ2-1; clone_size: NA; cdr3_length: 13; cdr3_aa: CASRDQPGLPQFF; cdr3_nt: TGTGCCAGCAGAGACCAACCGGGGCTCCCTCAGTTCTTC
v_call: TRBV29-1; d_call: NA; j_call: TRBJ2-5; clone_size: NA; cdr3_length: 13; cdr3_aa: CSVEGGAGETQYF; cdr3_nt: TGCAGCGTTGAAGGGGGGGCGGGAGAGACCCAGTACTTC
v_call: TRBV10-3; d_call: NA; j_call: TRBJ2-1; clone_size: NA; cdr3_length: 12; cdr3_aa: CAIRASVGEQFF; cdr3_nt: TGTGCCATCAGGGCTAGCGTAGGTGAGCAGTTCTTC
v_call: TRBV9; d_call: NA; j_call: TRBJ1-5; clone_size: few; cdr3_length: 13; cdr3_aa: CASSVGENQPQHF; cdr3_nt: TGTGCCAGCAGCGTAGGGGAAAATCAGCCCCAGCATTTT
v_call: TRBV11-2; d_call: NA; j_call: TRBJ1-3; clone_size: once; cdr3_length: 16; cdr3_aa: CASSWADRASGNTIYF; cdr3_nt: TGTGCCAGCAGCTGGGCCGACAGAGCCTCTGGAAACACCATATATTTT
v_call: TRBV6-5; d_call: TRBD1; j_call: TRBJ2-1; clone_size: NA; cdr3_length: 15; cdr3_aa: CASRDPPGQGTEQFF; cdr3_nt: TGTGCCAGCAGAGACCCTCCGGGACAGGGTACTGAGCAGTTCTTC
v_call: TRBV2; d_call: NA; j_call: TRBJ2-3; clone_size: NA; cdr3_length: 14; cdr3_aa: CASSTRLGADTQYF; cdr3_nt: TGTGCCAGCAGCACCCGCCTTGGGGCAGATACGCAGTATTTT
v_call: TRBV6-4; d_call: NA; j_call: TRBJ1-2; clone_size: NA; cdr3_length: 17; cdr3_aa: CASSSPKRAYPNYGYTF; cdr3_nt: TGTGCCAGCAGTAGTCCTAAAAGGGCATATCCTAACTATGGCTACACCTTC
v_call: TRBV6-4; d_call: TRBD2; j_call: TRBJ2-1; clone_size: NA; cdr3_length: 17; cdr3_aa: CASSRSGGRLSYNEQFF; cdr3_nt: TGTGCCAGCAGTAGAAGTGGCGGGAGGCTTTCCTACAATGAGCAGTTCTTC
v_call: TRBV2; d_call: NA; j_call: TRBJ2-1; clone_size: NA; cdr3_length: 14; cdr3_aa: CASAWSSSYNEQFF; cdr3_nt: TGTGCCAGCGCTTGGTCGAGCTCCTACAATGAGCAGTTCTTC
v_call: TRBV6-5; d_call: NA; j_call: TRBJ2-3; clone_size: NA; cdr3_length: 15; cdr3_aa: CASSQGEGGTDTQYF; cdr3_nt: TGTGCCAGCAGTCAAGGGGAAGGGGGCACAGATACGCAGTATTTT
v_call: TRBV6-1; d_call: NA; j_call: TRBJ1-5; clone_size: NA; cdr3_length: 14; cdr3_aa: CATHRVVGNQPQHF; cdr3_nt: TGTGCCACACACAGGGTGGTCGGCAATCAGCCCCAGCATTTT
v_call: TRBV10-1; d_call: TRBD2; j_call: TRBJ2-1; clone_size: NA; cdr3_length: 15; cdr3_aa: CASSTPGGSRHEQFF; cdr3_nt: TGCGCCAGCAGTACCCCGGGCGGGAGTCGGCATGAGCAGTTCTTC
v_call: TRBV4-1; d_call: TRBD1; j_call: TRBJ1-1; clone_size: NA; cdr3_length: 14; cdr3_aa: CASSPWTGRAEAFF; cdr3_nt: TGCGCCAGCAGCCCTTGGACAGGGCGGGCTGAAGCTTTCTTT